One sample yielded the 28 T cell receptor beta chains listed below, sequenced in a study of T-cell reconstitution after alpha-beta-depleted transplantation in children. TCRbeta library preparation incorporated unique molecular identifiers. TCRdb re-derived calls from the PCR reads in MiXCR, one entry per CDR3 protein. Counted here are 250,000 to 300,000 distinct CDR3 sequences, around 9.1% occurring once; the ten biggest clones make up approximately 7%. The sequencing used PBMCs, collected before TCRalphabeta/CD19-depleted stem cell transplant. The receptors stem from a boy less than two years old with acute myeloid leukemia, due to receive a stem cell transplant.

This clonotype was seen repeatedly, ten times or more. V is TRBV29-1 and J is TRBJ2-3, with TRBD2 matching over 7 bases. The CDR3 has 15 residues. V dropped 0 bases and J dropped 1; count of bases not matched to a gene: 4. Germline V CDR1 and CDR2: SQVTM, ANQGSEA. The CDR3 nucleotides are TGCAGCGTTGAAGATGCGGGAGACGGCACAGATACGCAGTATTTT. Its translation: CSVEDAGDGTDTQYF.

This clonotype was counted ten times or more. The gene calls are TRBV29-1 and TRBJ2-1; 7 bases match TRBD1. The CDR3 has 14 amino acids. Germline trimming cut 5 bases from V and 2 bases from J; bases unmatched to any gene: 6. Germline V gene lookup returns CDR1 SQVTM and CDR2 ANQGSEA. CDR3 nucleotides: TGCAGCGTTTCGTGGGACAGTGCCTACAATGAGCAGTTCTTC. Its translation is CSVSWDSAYNEQFF.

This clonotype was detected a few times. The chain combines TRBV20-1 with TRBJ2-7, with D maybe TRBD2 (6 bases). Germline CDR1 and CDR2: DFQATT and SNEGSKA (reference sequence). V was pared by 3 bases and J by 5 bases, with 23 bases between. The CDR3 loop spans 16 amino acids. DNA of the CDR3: TGCAGTGCTAGGGTCCTCCGGGACTCCCTAAGGGACGAGCAGTACTTC. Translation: CSARVLRDSLRDEQYF.

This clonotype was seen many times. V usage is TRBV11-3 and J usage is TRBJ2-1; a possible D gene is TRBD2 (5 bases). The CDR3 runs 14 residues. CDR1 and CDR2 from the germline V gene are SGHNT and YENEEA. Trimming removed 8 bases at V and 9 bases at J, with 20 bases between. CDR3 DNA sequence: TGTGCCAGCGGCTGGGCTTACGGGATGGGTGAGCAGTTCTTC. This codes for CASGWAYGMGEQFF.

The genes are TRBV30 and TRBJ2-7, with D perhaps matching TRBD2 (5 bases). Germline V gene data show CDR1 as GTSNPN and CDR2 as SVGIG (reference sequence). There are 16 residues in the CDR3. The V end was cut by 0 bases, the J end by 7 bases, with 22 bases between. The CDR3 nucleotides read TGTGCCTGGAGTGTACGGTACCGTGAGGTGTCGGGGGAGCAGTACTTC. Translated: CAWSVRYREVSGEQYF. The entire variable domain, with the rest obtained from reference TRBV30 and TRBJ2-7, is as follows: SQTIHQWPATLVQPVGSPLSLECTVEGTSNPNLYWYRQAAGRGLQLLFYSVGIGQISSEVPQNLSASRPQDRQFILSSKKLLLSDSGFYLCAWSVRYREVSGEQYFGPGTRLTVT.

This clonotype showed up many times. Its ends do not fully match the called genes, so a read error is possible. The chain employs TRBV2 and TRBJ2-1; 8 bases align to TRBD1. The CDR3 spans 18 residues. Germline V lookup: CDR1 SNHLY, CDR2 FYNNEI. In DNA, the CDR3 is TGTGCCAGCAGTGACAGGGGGCGCGGACTCCCCACCTACAAGGAGCAGTTCTTC. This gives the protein CASSDRGRGLPTYKEQFF.

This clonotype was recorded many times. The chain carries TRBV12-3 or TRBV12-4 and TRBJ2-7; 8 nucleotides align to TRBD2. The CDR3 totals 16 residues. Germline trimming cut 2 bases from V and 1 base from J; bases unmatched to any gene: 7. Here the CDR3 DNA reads TGTGCCAGCAGTTTAAAACGCGCGGGAGGATCCTACGAGCAGTACTTC. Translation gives CASSLKRAGGSYEQYF.

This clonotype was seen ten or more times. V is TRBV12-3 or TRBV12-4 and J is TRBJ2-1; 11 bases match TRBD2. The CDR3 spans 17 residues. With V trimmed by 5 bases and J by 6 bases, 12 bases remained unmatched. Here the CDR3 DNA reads TGTGCCAGCAGTACCTCGGCTAGCGGGAGGCCCTCCAATGAGCAGTTCTTC. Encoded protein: CASSTSASGRPSNEQFF.

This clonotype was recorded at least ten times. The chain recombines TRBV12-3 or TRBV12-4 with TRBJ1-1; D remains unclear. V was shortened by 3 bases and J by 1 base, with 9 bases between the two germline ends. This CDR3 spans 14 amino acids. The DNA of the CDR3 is TGTGCCAGCAGTTTTCGTAAAGGGAACACTGAAGCTTTCTTT. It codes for CASSFRKGNTEAFF.

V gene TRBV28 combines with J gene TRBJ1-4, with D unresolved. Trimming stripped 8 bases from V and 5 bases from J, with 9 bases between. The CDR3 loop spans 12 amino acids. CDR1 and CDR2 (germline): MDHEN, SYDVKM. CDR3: CASRTANEKLFF. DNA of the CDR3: TGTGCCAGCCGGACGGCGAATGAAAAACTGTTTTTT.

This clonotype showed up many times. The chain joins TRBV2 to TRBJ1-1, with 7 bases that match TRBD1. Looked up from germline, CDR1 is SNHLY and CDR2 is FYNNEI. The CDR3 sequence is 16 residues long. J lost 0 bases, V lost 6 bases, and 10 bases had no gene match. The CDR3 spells CASREEGARMNTEAFF. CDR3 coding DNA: TGTGCCAGCAGGGAGGAGGGGGCGAGAATGAACACTGAAGCTTTCTTT.

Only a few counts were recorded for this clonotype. In DNA form, the CDR3 reads TGTGCCATCCAGGGTCCCACCGGGGAGCTGTTTTTT. Its protein is CAIQGPTGELFF. This chain joins TRBV6-5 and TRBJ2-2; tentative D call: TRBD1 (5 bases). With 10 bases removed from V and 4 bases from J, the gap between germline ends came to 10 bases. The CDR3 length is 12 residues. In germline, CDR1 is MNHEY, CDR2 SVGAGI.

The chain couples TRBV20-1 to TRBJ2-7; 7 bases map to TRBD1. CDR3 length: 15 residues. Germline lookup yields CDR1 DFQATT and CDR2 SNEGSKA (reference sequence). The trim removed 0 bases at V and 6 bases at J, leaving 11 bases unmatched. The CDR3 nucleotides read TGCAGTGCTAGAGATCCCATGACAGGGACGAGCGAGCAGTACTTC. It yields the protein CSARDPMTGTSEQYF.

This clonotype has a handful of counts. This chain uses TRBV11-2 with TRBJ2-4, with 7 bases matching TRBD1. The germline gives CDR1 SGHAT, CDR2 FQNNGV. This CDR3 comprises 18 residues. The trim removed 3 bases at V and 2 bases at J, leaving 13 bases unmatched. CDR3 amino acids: CASSFSYQGGGSKNIQYF. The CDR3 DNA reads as TGTGCCAGCAGCTTTTCGTATCAAGGGGGCGGGTCCAAAAACATTCAGTACTTC.

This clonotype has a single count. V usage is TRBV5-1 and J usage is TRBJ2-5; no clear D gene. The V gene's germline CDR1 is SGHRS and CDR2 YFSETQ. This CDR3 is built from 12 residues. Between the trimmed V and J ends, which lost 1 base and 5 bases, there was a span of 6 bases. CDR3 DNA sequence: TGCGCCAGCAGCTTGAGCACCGAGACCCAGTACTTC. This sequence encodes CASSLSTETQYF.

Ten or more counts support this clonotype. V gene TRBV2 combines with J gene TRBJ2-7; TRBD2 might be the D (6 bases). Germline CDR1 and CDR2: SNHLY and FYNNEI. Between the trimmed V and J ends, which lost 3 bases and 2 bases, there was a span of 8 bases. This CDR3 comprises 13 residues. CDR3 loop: CASSEPGAYEQYF. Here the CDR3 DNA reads TGTGCCAGCAGTGAGCCGGGGGCCTACGAGCAGTACTTC.

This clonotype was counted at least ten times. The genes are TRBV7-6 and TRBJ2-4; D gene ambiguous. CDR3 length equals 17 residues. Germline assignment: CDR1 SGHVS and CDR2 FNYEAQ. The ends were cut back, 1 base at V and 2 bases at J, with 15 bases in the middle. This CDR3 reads CASSLGFGRDPKNIQYF. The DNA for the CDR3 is TGTGCCAGCAGCTTAGGGTTCGGGCGAGATCCCAAAAACATTCAGTACTTC.

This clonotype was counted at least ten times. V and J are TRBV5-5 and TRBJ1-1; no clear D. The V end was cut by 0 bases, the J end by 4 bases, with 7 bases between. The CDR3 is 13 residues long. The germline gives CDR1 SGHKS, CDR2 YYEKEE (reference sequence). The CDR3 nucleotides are TGTGCCAGCAGCTTGGGTGCAAGCACTGAAGCTTTCTTT. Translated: CASSLGASTEAFF.

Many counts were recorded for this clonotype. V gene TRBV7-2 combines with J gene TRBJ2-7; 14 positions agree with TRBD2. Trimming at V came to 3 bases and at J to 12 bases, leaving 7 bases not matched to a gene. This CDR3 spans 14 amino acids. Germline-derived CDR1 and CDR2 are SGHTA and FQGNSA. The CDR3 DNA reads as TGTGCCAGCAGCTTTACGACTAGCGGGAGGGCCGGGTACTTC. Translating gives CASSFTTSGRAGYF.

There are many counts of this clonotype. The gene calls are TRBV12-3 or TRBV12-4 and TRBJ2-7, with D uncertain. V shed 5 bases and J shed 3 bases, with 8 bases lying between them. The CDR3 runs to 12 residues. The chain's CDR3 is CASSQWSYEQYF. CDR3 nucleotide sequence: TGTGCCAGCAGTCAATGGAGCTACGAGCAGTACTTC.

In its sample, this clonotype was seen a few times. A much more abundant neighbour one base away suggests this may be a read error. The CDR3 bases are TGCAGTGCCCGACTACACATTCAGTACTTC. It yields the protein CSARLHIQYF. The V gene is TRBV20-1, the J gene TRBJ2-4; D is possibly TRBD2 (5 bases). Germline V CDR1 and CDR2: DFQATT, SNEGSKA (reference sequence). Deletions cut 6 bases from V and 8 bases from J, with 8 bases between. The CDR3 runs 10 residues.

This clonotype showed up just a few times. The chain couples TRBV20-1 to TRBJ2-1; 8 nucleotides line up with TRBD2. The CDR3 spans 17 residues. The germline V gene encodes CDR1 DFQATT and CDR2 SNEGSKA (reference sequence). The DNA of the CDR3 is TGCTGTTTCCTGACTAAGCGGGAGCACCGCTCCTACAATGAGCAGTTCTTC. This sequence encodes CCFLTKREHRSYNEQFF.

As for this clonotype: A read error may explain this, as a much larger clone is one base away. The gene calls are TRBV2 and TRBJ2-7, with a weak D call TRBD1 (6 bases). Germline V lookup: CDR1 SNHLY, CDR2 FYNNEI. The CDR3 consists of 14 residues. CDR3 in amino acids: CASGEGQLSYEQYF. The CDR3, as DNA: TGTGCCAGCGGTGAAGGACAGCTATCCTACGAGCAGTACTTC. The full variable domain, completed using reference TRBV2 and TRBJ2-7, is EPEVTQTPSHQVTQMGQEVILRCVPISNHLYFYWYRQILGQKVEFLVSFYNNEISEKSEIFDDQFSVERPDGSNFTLKIRSTKLEDSAMYFCASGEGQLSYEQYFGPGTRLTVT.

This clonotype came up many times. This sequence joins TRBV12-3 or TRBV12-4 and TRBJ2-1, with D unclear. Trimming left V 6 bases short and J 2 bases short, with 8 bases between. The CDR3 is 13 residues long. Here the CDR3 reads CASREPPYNEQFF. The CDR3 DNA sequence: TGTGCCAGCAGGGAGCCACCCTACAATGAGCAGTTCTTC.

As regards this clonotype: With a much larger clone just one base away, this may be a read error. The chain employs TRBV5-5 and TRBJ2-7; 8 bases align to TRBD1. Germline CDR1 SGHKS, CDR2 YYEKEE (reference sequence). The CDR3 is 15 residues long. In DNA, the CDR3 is TGTGCCAGCAGCTTGGGGACAGGGAACCCCTACGAGCTGTACTTC. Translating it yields CASSLGTGNPYELYF.

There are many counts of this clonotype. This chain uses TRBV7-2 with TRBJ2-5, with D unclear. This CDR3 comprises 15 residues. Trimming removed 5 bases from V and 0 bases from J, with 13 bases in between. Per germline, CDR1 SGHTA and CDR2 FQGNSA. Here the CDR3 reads CASSPPQFYQETQYF. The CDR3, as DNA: TGTGCCAGCAGCCCCCCCCAGTTTTACCAAGAGACCCAGTACTTC.

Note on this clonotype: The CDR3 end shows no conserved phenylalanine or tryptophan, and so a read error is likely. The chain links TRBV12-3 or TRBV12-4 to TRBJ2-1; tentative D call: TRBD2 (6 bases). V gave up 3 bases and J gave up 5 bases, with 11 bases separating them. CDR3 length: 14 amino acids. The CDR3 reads CASSLTSPHNEQFL. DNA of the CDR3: TGTGCCAGCAGTTTGACTAGTCCCCACAATGAGCAGTTCCTC.

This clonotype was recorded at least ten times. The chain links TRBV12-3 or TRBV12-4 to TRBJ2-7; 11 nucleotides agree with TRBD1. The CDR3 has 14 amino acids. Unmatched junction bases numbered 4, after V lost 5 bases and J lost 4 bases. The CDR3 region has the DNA TGTGCCAGCAGTCAGGGACAGGGGGTGTACGAGCAGTACTTC. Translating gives CASSQGQGVYEQYF.